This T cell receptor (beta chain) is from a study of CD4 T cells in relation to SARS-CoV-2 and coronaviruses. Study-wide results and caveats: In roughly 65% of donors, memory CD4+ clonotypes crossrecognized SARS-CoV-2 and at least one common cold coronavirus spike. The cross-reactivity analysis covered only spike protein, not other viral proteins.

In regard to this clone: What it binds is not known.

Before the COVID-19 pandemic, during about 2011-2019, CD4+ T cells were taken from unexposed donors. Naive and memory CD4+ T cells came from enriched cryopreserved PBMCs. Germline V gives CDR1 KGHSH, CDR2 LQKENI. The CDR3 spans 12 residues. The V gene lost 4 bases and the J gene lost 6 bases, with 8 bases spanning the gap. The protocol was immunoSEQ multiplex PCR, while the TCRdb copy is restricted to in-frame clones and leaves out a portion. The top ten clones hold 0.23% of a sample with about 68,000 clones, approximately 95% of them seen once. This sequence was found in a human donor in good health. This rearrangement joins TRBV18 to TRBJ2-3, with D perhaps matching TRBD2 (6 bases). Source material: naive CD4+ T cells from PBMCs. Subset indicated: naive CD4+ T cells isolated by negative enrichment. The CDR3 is CASSQEGDTQYF. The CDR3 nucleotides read TGTGCCAGCTCACAGGAGGGGGATACGCAGTATTTT.